The following is a T cell receptor (beta chain) sequence with its context. This sample was included in a study of blood T cell repertoires in COVID-19. Some clones are missing from TCRdb's copy, which holds only in-frame ones; the method was immunoSEQ multiplex PCR. Among some 70,000 clones listed, more than 75% were seen once. Trimming at V came to 5 bases and at J to 4 bases, leaving 13 bases not matched to a gene. CDR1 MNHEY and CDR2 SMNVEV come from the germline V gene (reference sequence). The CDR3 length is 17 residues. This sequence joins TRBV27 and TRBJ2-3; 9 bases agree with TRBD2. What was sequenced was peripheral blood. This clonotype was sampled from an older woman with acute or convalescent COVID-19. In nucleotides, the CDR3 is TGTGCCAGCAGTCCGGGGTGGCGGGGGGGTATAGCAGATACGCAGTATTTT. This translates into CASSPGWRGGIADTQYF.